One sample yielded the 13 T cell receptor beta chains listed below, sequenced in a study of cytomegalovirus exposure and HLA in healthy donors. Researchers ran the PCR with 60 Vbeta and 13 Jbeta primers. Assay used: immunoSEQ multiplex PCR; TCRdb lists only in-frame clones, some missing. Of about 190,000 clones listed, more than 70% are singletons. The sample taken for sequencing was PBMCs. These receptors were collected from a middle-aged man in good health and CMV-seropositive.

The chain uses TRBV28 and TRBJ2-7, with D tentatively TRBD2 (7 bases). V dropped 6 bases and J dropped 3 bases, with 15 bases sitting between them. The CDR3 totals 14 residues. The germline gives CDR1 MDHEN, CDR2 SYDVKM. The CDR3 protein is CASRDGGTNYEQYF. DNA of the CDR3: TGTGCCAGCAGGGACGGGGGGACAAACTACGAGCAGTACTTC.

The rearrangement joins TRBV19 to TRBJ2-7; perhaps TRBD2 as D (6 bases). The CDR3 loop spans 14 amino acids. The V gene's germline CDR1 is LNHDA and CDR2 SQIVND (reference sequence). Trimming stripped 3 bases from V and 6 bases from J, with 15 bases between. The DNA for the CDR3 is TGTGCCAGTAGTATCCCGGGAGTTGCTACCGAGCAGTACTTC. It codes for CASSIPGVATEQYF.

Here the CDR3 DNA reads TGTGCCAGCAGCGTAGGACAGGGGGCCTCTGAAGCTTTCTTT. Translated: CASSVGQGASEAFF. The gene calls are TRBV9 and TRBJ1-1; TRBD1 matches at 10 bases. The CDR3 extends over 14 amino acids. V was pared by 0 bases and J by 6 bases, with 2 bases of the junction left unmatched. CDR1 SGDLS and CDR2 YYNGEE come from the germline V gene.

This sequence joins TRBV5-1 and TRBJ2-5; TRBD1 agrees at 8 bases. Germline-derived CDR1 and CDR2 are SGHRS and YFSETQ. The CDR3 length is 14 residues. Unmatched junction bases numbered 7, after V lost 4 bases and J lost 5 bases. CDR3 protein: CASSLRGQGETQYF. In DNA, the CDR3 is TGCGCCAGCAGCCTCAGGGGGCAGGGGGAGACCCAGTACTTC.

The V gene is TRBV4-3, the J gene TRBJ2-1; a weak D match, TRBD2 (5 bases). This CDR3 is 14 amino acids long. The germline CDR1 and CDR2 sequences are LGHNA and YSLEER. V gave up 0 bases and J gave up 10 bases, with 13 bases separating them. The CDR3 spells CASSQDGGLGEQFF. The CDR3 DNA sequence: TGCGCCAGCAGCCAAGACGGCGGGTTGGGCGAGCAGTTCTTC.

V is TRBV19 and J is TRBJ1-3; D gene ambiguous. Trimming took off 5 bases at V and 1 base at J, with 3 bases between the two ends. CDR1 and CDR2 (germline): LNHDA, SQIVND (reference sequence). The CDR3 has 12 residues. CDR3 sequence: CASSPSGNTIYF. The CDR3 nucleotides are TGTGCCAGTAGTCCATCTGGAAACACCATATATTTT.

The chain joins TRBV6-1 to TRBJ2-7; 7 bases are shared with TRBD1. CDR3 length: 13 amino acids. From germline, CDR1 is MNHNS and CDR2 SASEGT. Unmatched junction bases numbered 4, after V lost 3 bases and J lost 5 bases. The CDR3 sequence: CASSETGFHEQYF. In DNA form, the CDR3 reads TGTGCCAGCAGTGAGACAGGGTTTCACGAGCAGTACTTC.

V and J are TRBV7-9 and TRBJ2-7; 7 bases are shared with TRBD2. Germline values: CDR1 SEHNR, CDR2 FQNEAQ (reference sequence). The J segment lost 0 bases and the V segment lost 4 bases, leaving 12 bases of the junction unmatched. The CDR3 is made up of 17 amino acids. The CDR3 here is CASSYGVGGGISYEQYF. The CDR3 bases are TGTGCCAGCAGCTACGGCGTGGGCGGGGGTATCTCCTACGAGCAGTACTTC.

The DNA of the CDR3 is TGTGCCAGCAGTGAAACCCCAGGGGCGTACGGGCAGCCCCAGCATTTT. It specifies CASSETPGAYGQPQHF. This chain uses TRBV6-1 with TRBJ1-5, with D perhaps matching TRBD1 (6 bases). The germline gives CDR1 MNHNS, CDR2 SASEGT. This CDR3 has 16 residues. Between the trimmed V and J ends, which lost 2 bases and 7 bases, there was a span of 18 bases.

This sequence joins TRBV6-1 and TRBJ2-7; 11 bases are shared with TRBD2. CDR1 is MNHNS, CDR2 SASEGT, per germline. The junction had 4 bases not matched to a gene; V was cut back by 8 bases and J by 4 bases. This CDR3 comprises 13 residues. CDR3 loop: CASGIAGGYEQYF. The DNA for the CDR3 is TGTGCCAGCGGAATAGCGGGAGGGTACGAGCAGTACTTC.

The chain uses TRBV18 and TRBJ1-4; tentative D call: TRBD1 (5 bases). The CDR3 is 15 residues long. Germline V lookup: CDR1 KGHSH, CDR2 LQKENI. V dropped 2 bases and J dropped 6 bases, with 13 bases sitting between them. The CDR3 reads CASSPSKGAHEKLFF. CDR3 sequence (DNA): TGTGCCAGCTCACCATCGAAAGGGGCTCATGAAAAACTGTTTTTT.

This clone showed up just a few times. V usage is TRBV5-1 and J usage is TRBJ1-1; 7 nucleotides agree with TRBD1. Trimming removed 3 bases from V and 1 base from J; junction bases left unmatched: 3. Germline-derived CDR1 and CDR2 are SGHRS and YFSETQ. This CDR3 is 14 amino acids long. CDR3 DNA: TGCGCCAGCAGCTGGAGACAGGGGAACACTGAAGCTTTCTTT. Encoded protein: CASSWRQGNTEAFF.

The chain uses TRBV4-3 and TRBJ1-1; D is unresolved. Germline CDR1 is LGHNA and CDR2 is YSLEER. CDR3 length equals 15 residues. V dropped 0 bases and J dropped 4 bases, with 12 bases sitting between them. In DNA, the CDR3 is TGCGCCAGCAGCCAAGATCGGCGGGCGGCCACTGAAGCTTTCTTT. Translating gives CASSQDRRAATEAFF.